This record looks at one T cell receptor (beta chain) sequence and its context. The antigen is undetermined. Semi-nested PCR with Nested Universal Primer A followed constant-region reverse priming of full-length variable regions. MiXCR, applied by TCRdb to the 5' RACE reads, yields one record per CDR3 protein. Of approximately 40,000 distinct CDR3 sequences in the sample, about 32% are singletons; the top ten hold just over 4%. The CDR3 has 12 amino acids. Between the trimmed V and J ends, which lost 7 bases and 4 bases, there was a span of 8 bases. Germline CDR1 reads MNHEY; CDR2 reads SVGEGT. Memory CD4+ cells were defined as CD4+CD45RO+CD25-. Study conclusions and caveats: The larger-cohort validation was restricted to a single TCR beta V-J rearrangement rather than whole repertoires. Tumor memory CD4+ T cell TCR gene usage was found to cluster with blood and lymph node memory CD4+ cells and with lymph node naive CD4+ cells.

The V gene is TRBV6-2 or TRBV6-3, the J gene TRBJ2-1; D may be TRBD1 or TRBD2 (5 bases each). This sequence originates from a female donor with breast cancer. The sample was tumor-infiltrating memory CD4+ T cells sorted from the breast tumor. Documented subset: memory CD4+ T cells, CD4+CD45RO+CD25-. The CDR3 nucleotides read TGTGCCAGCACCGAGGGGTACAATGAGCAGTTCTTC. Translation: CASTEGYNEQFF.